Shown below are 16 T cell receptor beta chains from a single sample sequenced in a study of lymphopenia after photon versus proton radiotherapy. Libraries were prepared by immunoSEQ multiplex PCR; TCRdb keeps only in-frame clonotypes and omits some of them. Of 45,000 to 65,000 clones listed, around 82% are singletons. The sample consisted of peripheral blood, taken from a patient treated with photon-based radiotherapy. These receptors all come from a man aged 45-65 years with gastric cancer.

This sequence joins TRBV30 and TRBJ2-2; 7 positions agree with TRBD2. The CDR3 runs 13 residues. The V gene end was trimmed by 5 bases and the J gene end by 1 base; junction bases not matched to a gene: 1. Germline V gene data show CDR1 as GTSNPN and CDR2 as SVGIG (reference sequence). CDR3 DNA: TGTGCCTGGCCTAGCGGGAACACCGGGGAGCTGTTTTTT. Protein: CAWPSGNTGELFF.

This clone has only a few counts. This chain uses TRBV14 with TRBJ2-3; 12 bases fit TRBD2. Germline loops: CDR1 SGHDN, CDR2 FVKESK. J gave up 0 bases and V 4 bases, and 14 bases lay outside the gene matches. The CDR3 runs 20 residues. CDR3 region: CASSPRASGRAIGSTDTQYF. As DNA, the CDR3 is TGTGCCAGCAGCCCCCGGGCTAGCGGGAGGGCGATCGGTAGCACAGATACGCAGTATTTT.

This clone was recorded only once. V is TRBV27 and J is TRBJ1-2; D is perhaps TRBD1 (5 bases). V gave up 4 bases and J gave up 5 bases, with 11 bases separating them. The CDR3 is 13 residues long. Per germline, CDR1 MNHEY and CDR2 SMNVEV (reference sequence). In DNA, the CDR3 is TGTGCCAGCAGTTCGGACAAATCGTATGGCTACACCTTC. Its protein product is CASSSDKSYGYTF.

This chain connects TRBV7-6 to TRBJ2-6; D gene unclear. Germline assignment: CDR1 SGHVS and CDR2 FNYEAQ. V gave up 4 bases and J gave up 4 bases, with 8 bases separating them. The CDR3 sequence is 14 residues long. The CDR3 reads CASSSPDGANVLTF. The CDR3 region has the DNA TGTGCCAGCAGCTCCCCAGACGGGGCCAACGTCCTGACTTTC.

The V call is TRBV5-5, the J call TRBJ2-5; 8 bases agree with TRBD2. The CDR3 is 16 residues long. J gave up 5 bases and V 1 base, and 10 bases lay outside the gene matches. CDR1 is SGHKS, CDR2 YYEKEE, per germline (reference sequence). This CDR3 reads CASSLRGGAEVETQYF. The CDR3 DNA sequence: TGTGCCAGCAGCTTGCGGGGGGGCGCGGAGGTTGAGACCCAGTACTTC.

The CDR3 DNA reads TGTGCCAGCAGCCCTAAGAGGCGGGAGTCTAATGAGCAGTTCTTC. This codes for CASSPKRRESNEQFF. This chain uses TRBV7-9 with TRBJ2-1; TRBD2 aligns across 7 bases. V shed 5 bases, J shed 7 bases, and the junction held 11 bases outside the gene matches. The CDR3 length is 15 residues. CDR1 is SEHNR, CDR2 FQNEAQ, per germline (reference sequence).

CDR3 DNA sequence: TGCAGCGTTGAGTGGGGAGGGAGGGGGGAGCAGTACTTC. Its translation is CSVEWGGRGEQYF. The chain uses TRBV29-1 and TRBJ2-7; possible D gene TRBD2, 7 bases. V was pared by 3 bases and J by 7 bases, with 16 bases between. Germline V lookup: CDR1 SQVTM, CDR2 ANQGSEA. The CDR3 is 13 residues long.

The V call is TRBV28, the J call TRBJ1-5, with D uncertain. V lost 2 bases to trimming and J lost 7 bases, with 9 bases between them. The CDR3 consists of 13 residues. Germline V gives CDR1 MDHEN, CDR2 SYDVKM. The CDR3 nucleotides read TGTGCCAGCAGTTTAGGGCAGTACCAGCCCCAGCATTTT. Its translation: CASSLGQYQPQHF.

J is TRBJ2-5 and V is TRBV15; the D is unclear. Trimming removed 1 base from V and 1 base from J, with 7 bases in between. Per the germline V gene, CDR1 is LNHNV and CDR2 is YYDKDF (reference sequence). The CDR3 is 14 residues long. The DNA for the CDR3 is TGTGCCACCAGCAGAGGATTCAGCCAAGAGACCCAGTACTTC. It specifies CATSRGFSQETQYF.

This clone was found once. J is TRBJ2-7 and V is TRBV29-1, with 8 positions matching TRBD1. This CDR3 contains 14 residues. Germline V gives CDR1 SQVTM, CDR2 ANQGSEA. The ends lost 2 bases at V and 7 bases at J; junction bases unmatched: 10. The CDR3 DNA reads TGCAGCGTTGAAAGTGGGCAGGGGGCGGGGGAGCAGTACTTC. Translated: CSVESGQGAGEQYF.

V and J are TRBV7-9 and TRBJ2-1, with D unresolved. Trimming shortened V by 1 base and J by 6 bases, and 4 bases separated the two germline ends. This CDR3 comprises 12 residues. CDR1 and CDR2 from the germline V gene are SEHNR and FQNEAQ (reference sequence). CDR3 protein: CASSLGFNEQFF. The CDR3 DNA reads TGTGCCAGCAGCTTAGGGTTCAATGAGCAGTTCTTC.

The genes are TRBV5-1 and TRBJ1-1; D is uncertain. The ends were cut back, 0 bases at V and 4 bases at J, with 7 bases in the middle. Germline loops: CDR1 SGHRS, CDR2 YFSETQ. This CDR3 spans 13 amino acids. The DNA of the CDR3 is TGCGCCAGCAGCTTGGTACCGGGCACTGAAGCTTTCTTT. This encodes CASSLVPGTEAFF.

V and J are TRBV19 and TRBJ2-5, with D perhaps TRBD2 (6 bases). V gave up 3 bases and J gave up 10 bases, with 9 bases separating them. Germline V CDR1 and CDR2: LNHDA, SQIVND (reference sequence). The CDR3 consists of 11 residues. As DNA, the CDR3 is TGTGCCAGTAGTATGGGACTTATCCAGTACTTC. The encoded protein is CASSMGLIQYF.

The gene calls are TRBV7-9 and TRBJ1-1; TRBD1 matches 7 bases. Trimming cost V 5 bases and J 1 base; bases outside gene matches: 10. CDR3 length: 16 amino acids. Germline V gene sequence: CDR1 SEHNR, CDR2 FQNEAQ (reference sequence). CDR3 amino acids: CASSPPRGQTNTEAFF. CDR3 DNA sequence: TGTGCCAGCAGCCCGCCCCGGGGACAGACGAACACTGAAGCTTTCTTT.

V usage is TRBV6-4 and J usage is TRBJ2-1; perhaps TRBD2 as D (6 bases). Between the trimmed V and J ends, which lost 5 bases and 6 bases, there was a span of 8 bases. Germline V gene sequence: CDR1 MRHNA, CDR2 SNTAGT. CDR3 length: 12 residues. CDR3 bases: TGTGCCAGCAGTTCCGGGGGCAATGAGCAGTTCTTC. Protein sequence: CASSSGGNEQFF.

The chain combines TRBV18 with TRBJ2-3; TRBD2 matches at 10 bases. The CDR3 totals 15 residues. CDR1 is KGHSH and CDR2 is LQKENI in the germline V gene. With 3 bases clipped from V and 1 base from J, the junction kept 1 base outside the gene matches. CDR3 sequence: CASSPGLAGTDTQYF. The CDR3 nucleotides read TGTGCCAGCTCACCCGGACTAGCGGGCACAGATACGCAGTATTTT. Combining the CDR3 with reference TRBV18 and TRBJ2-3 gives the whole variable domain NAGVMQNPRHLVRRRGQEARLRCSPMKGHSHVYWYRQLPEEGLKFMVYLQKENIIDESGMPKERFSAEFPKEGPSILRIQQVVRGDSAAYFCASSPGLAGTDTQYFGPGTRLTVL.